Each of the 30 T cell receptor beta chains below was sequenced from the same sample in a study of T-cell memory formation after mild COVID-19. Via MiXCR, TCRdb re-called the 5' RACE reads, giving one row per CDR3 protein. The table shows approximately 250,000 distinct CDR3 sequences, with 16% occurring only once. Material: PBMCs or a T cell subset sorted from them (not recorded which). These receptors came from a man aged 18-30 years who had mild COVID-19 (a few samples of this study predate the infection). Cell type and time point are not known.

This clonotype was detected a few times. The chain couples TRBV4-1 to TRBJ2-7, with D possibly being TRBD1 (5 bases). The germline gives CDR1 MGHRA, CDR2 YSYEKL. Trimming cost V 0 bases and J 3 bases, with 9 bases left between them. The CDR3 runs 14 residues. The CDR3 sequence is CASSQDTDNYEQYV. CDR3 sequence (DNA): TGCGCCAGCAGCCAAGATACGGACAACTACGAGCAGTACGTC.

The sample holds a few counts of this clonotype. The chain has TRBV28 and TRBJ2-5, with 10 bases identical to TRBD2. Trimming took 6 bases from V and 4 from J; bases not matched to a gene: 8. Germline assignment: CDR1 MDHEN and CDR2 SYDVKM. The CDR3 has 15 residues. The CDR3 sequence: CASSFQRGGAETQYF. The CDR3 nucleotides read TGTGCCAGCAGCTTTCAGCGGGGGGGCGCAGAGACCCAGTACTTC.

The chain has TRBV7-2 and TRBJ2-2, with 9 bases that match TRBD1. V shed 5 bases and J 3 bases; nucleotides not matched to a gene: 4. Germline loops: CDR1 SGHTA, CDR2 FQGNSA. The length of the CDR3 is 15 residues. CDR3 in DNA: TGTGCCAGCAGCGCAGACAGGGGGGACACCGGGGAGCTGTTTTTT. It is translated as CASSADRGDTGELFF.

This clonotype was counted only a few times. The CDR3 protein is CSARDLKANSYEQYV. The CDR3 nucleotides are TGCAGTGCTAGAGATCTGAAGGCTAACTCCTACGAGCAGTACGTC. The chain joins TRBV20-1 to TRBJ2-7, with D uncertain. Looked up from germline, CDR1 is DFQATT and CDR2 is SNEGSKA (reference sequence). The V end was cut by 0 bases, the J end by 0 bases, with 12 bases between. The CDR3 spans 15 residues.

This clonotype showed up many times. DNA for the CDR3: TGCGCCAGCAGCTTACGGGGGCCTCGATCGATAGAGGGTGGCTACACCTTC. Translated, it gives CASSLRGPRSIEGGYTF. V is TRBV5-1 and J is TRBJ1-2; D perhaps matches TRBD1 (6 bases). Trimming took off 2 bases at V and 7 bases at J, with 24 bases between the two ends. CDR3 length equals 17 residues. Germline CDR1 SGHRS, CDR2 YFSETQ.

The chain has TRBV12-3 or TRBV12-4 and TRBJ2-2; TRBD2 might be the D (5 bases). This CDR3 is 15 amino acids long. Trimming pared 5 bases from V and 4 bases from J, leaving 14 bases between. CDR3 sequence (DNA): TGTGCCAGCAGTCACCCCCCCGAGGGCACCGGGGAGCTGTTTTTT. Protein product: CASSHPPEGTGELFF.

The chain couples TRBV5-1 to TRBJ1-1; D call uncertain. This CDR3 is built from 14 residues. V lost 4 bases, J lost 1 base, and 11 bases lay in between. Germline CDR1 is SGHRS and CDR2 is YFSETQ. The CDR3 region has the DNA TGCGCCAGCAGCCCCGAATTCCGGAACACTGAAGCTTTCTTT. It translates to CASSPEFRNTEAFF.

The chain has TRBV29-1 and TRBJ1-1, with D possibly TRBD1 on 6 matching bases. This CDR3 spans 14 amino acids. With 4 bases removed from V and 7 bases from J, the gap between germline ends came to 19 bases. CDR1 SQVTM and CDR2 ANQGSEA come from the germline V gene. CDR3 in DNA: TGCAGCGTTGTTACAGGGTGGCTTAAGGATGAAGCTTTCTTT. This codes for CSVVTGWLKDEAFF.

The CDR3 region has the DNA TGTGCCAGCAGCCGACCCGGACAGGGGGCTCGCGAGCAGTACGTC. Translated: CASSRPGQGAREQYV. The rearrangement links TRBV6-2 or TRBV6-3 to TRBJ2-7, with 11 positions matching TRBD1. The V gene's germline CDR1 is MNHEY and CDR2 SVGEGT. The CDR3 is 15 amino acids. Trimming took 6 bases from V and 6 from J; bases not matched to a gene: 10.

This clonotype was seen a few times. V is TRBV5-1 and J is TRBJ2-7, with 8 bases matching TRBD1. CDR3 size: 14 residues. The germline CDR1 and CDR2 sequences are SGHRS and YFSETQ. V lost 5 bases, J lost 4 bases, and 8 bases stayed unmatched. DNA for the CDR3: TGCGCCAGCAGGCACCCGGGACAGGCTTACGAGCAGTACTTC. This translates into CASRHPGQAYEQYF.

The V gene is TRBV27, the J gene TRBJ1-5, with D perhaps TRBD1 (6 bases). Germline CDR1 is MNHEY and CDR2 is SMNVEV (reference sequence). Trimming shortened V by 2 bases and J by 5 bases, and 10 bases separated the two germline ends. The CDR3 runs 14 residues. The CDR3, as DNA: TGTGCCAGCAGTTTAAAGGGGGTCTATCAGCCCCAGCATTTT. Translating gives CASSLKGVYQPQHF.

This chain connects TRBV5-5 to TRBJ2-3, with D tentatively TRBD2 (5 bases). The germline V gene has CDR1 SGHKS and CDR2 YYEKEE (reference sequence). CDR3 size: 13 residues. Trimming took off 4 bases at V and 5 bases at J, with 11 bases between the two ends. DNA of the CDR3: TGTGCCAGCAGCGGGTCCGGGGAAGATACGCAGTATTTT. It yields the protein CASSGSGEDTQYF.

CDR3 bases: TGTGCCAGCAGCTTAAATTCGGCGGGGGCGACGCAGTATTTT. Translation: CASSLNSAGATQYF. This chain uses TRBV7-9 with TRBJ2-3, with a possible D match to TRBD2 (7 bases). Trimming pared 2 bases from V and 9 bases from J, leaving 15 bases between. The length of the CDR3 is 14 residues. The germline V gene has CDR1 SEHNR and CDR2 FQNEAQ (reference sequence). The full variable domain, rest sourced from reference TRBV7-9 and TRBJ2-3, is DTGVSQNPRHKITKRGQNVTFRCDPISEHNRLYWYRQTLGQGPEFLTYFQNEAQLEKSRLLSDRFSAERPKGSFSTLEIQRTEQGDSAMYLCASSLNSAGATQYFGPGTRLTVL.

This chain uses TRBV6-2 or TRBV6-3 with TRBJ2-5, with D perhaps assigned TRBD1 or TRBD2 (5 bases each). Trimming took 0 bases from V and 7 from J, leaving 6 bases between them. The CDR3 sequence is 12 residues long. Germline CDR1 MNHEY, CDR2 SVGEGT. The DNA for the CDR3 is TGTGCCAGCAGTTACTCAGGGACGACCCAGTACTTC. This gives the protein CASSYSGTTQYF.

The gene calls are TRBV7-6 and TRBJ2-3, with D possibly matching TRBD2 (6 bases). Trimming left V 1 base short and J 4 bases short, with 15 bases between. This CDR3 is 16 amino acids long. Germline V lookup: CDR1 SGHVS, CDR2 FNYEAQ. The CDR3 DNA is TGTGCCAGCAGCTTAGGCGGCGGGGACCGTCCAGATACGCAGTATTTT. Amino acids: CASSLGGGDRPDTQYF. Combining the CDR3 with reference TRBV7-6 and TRBJ2-3 gives the whole variable domain GAGVSQSPRYKVTKRGQDVALRCDPISGHVSLYWYRQALGQGPEFLTYFNYEAQQDKSGLPNDRFSAERPEGSISTLTIQRTEQRDSAMYRCASSLGGGDRPDTQYFGPGTRLTVL.

This clonotype appeared a few times. The V and J genes are TRBV5-1 and TRBJ2-3; 8 nucleotides line up with TRBD1. From germline, CDR1 is SGHRS and CDR2 YFSETQ. This CDR3 spans 16 amino acids. Unmatched junction bases numbered 11, after V lost 4 bases and J lost 4 bases. The CDR3 loop is CASSALTGVGADTQYF. The DNA for the CDR3 is TGCGCCAGCAGCGCACTGACAGGGGTAGGGGCAGATACGCAGTATTTT. The full variable domain, with the rest looked up from reference TRBV5-1 and TRBJ2-3, is KAGVTQTPRYLIKTRGQQVTLSCSPISGHRSVSWYQQTPGQGLQFLFEYFSETQRNKGNFPGRFSGRQFSNSRSEMNVSTLELGDSALYLCASSALTGVGADTQYFGPGTRLTVL.

This clonotype was seen repeatedly, ten times or more. CDR3 residues: CASGGDTDTQYF. DNA for the CDR3: TGCGCCAGCGGGGGAGACACAGATACGCAGTATTTT. The rearrangement joins TRBV5-1 to TRBJ2-3, with D possibly called TRBD1 or TRBD2 (5 bases each). Trimming cost V 7 bases and J 2 bases, with 8 bases left between them. Germline-derived CDR1 and CDR2 are SGHRS and YFSETQ. CDR3 length: 12 amino acids.

This clonotype has at least ten counts. A read error may produce the germline difference seen at one junction end. The rearrangement joins TRBV5-1 to TRBJ2-2, with 7 positions matching TRBD2. Germline V gene sequence: CDR1 SGHRS, CDR2 YFSETQ. This CDR3 contains 15 residues. The DNA for the CDR3 is TGTGCCAGCAGTTTAAGCGGGGCTAACACCGGGGAGCTGTTTTTT. This encodes CASSLSGANTGELFF. The full variable domain, its missing parts supplied by reference TRBV5-1 and TRBJ2-2, is KAGVTQTPRYLIKTRGQQVTLSCSPISGHRSVSWYQQTPGQGLQFLFEYFSETQRNKGNFPGRFSGRQFSNSRSEMNVSTLELGDSALYLCASSLSGANTGELFFGEGSRLTVL.

A few counts support this clonotype. The rearrangement links TRBV7-2 to TRBJ2-5; tentatively, D is TRBD1 (6 bases). The CDR3 sequence is 14 residues long. The V end lost 5 bases, the J end lost 4 bases, and 14 bases lay between the germline ends. The germline V gene has CDR1 SGHTA and CDR2 FQGNSA. In DNA, the CDR3 is TGTGCCAGCAGCCAAAGGACAGATTTAGAGACCCAGTACTTC. Protein: CASSQRTDLETQYF.

The table lists this clonotype with a few counts. The chain links TRBV28 to TRBJ1-4; D is possibly TRBD1 (6 bases). The CDR3 is made up of 14 amino acids. V was clipped by 4 bases and J by 4 bases, with 10 bases between them. The germline V gene has CDR1 MDHEN and CDR2 SYDVKM. The CDR3 DNA reads TGTGCCAGCAGTTCCGGACAGAGTAATGAAAAACTGTTTTTT. Its protein is CASSSGQSNEKLFF. Full variable domain (outside the CDR3, taken from reference TRBV28 and TRBJ1-4): DVKVTQSSRYLVKRTGEKVFLECVQDMDHENMFWYRQDPGLGLRLIYFSYDVKMKEKGDIPEGYSVSREKKERFSLILESASTNQTSMYLCASSSGQSNEKLFFGSGTQLSVL.

There are a few counts of this clonotype. V and J are TRBV12-3 or TRBV12-4 and TRBJ1-2; 8 positions agree with TRBD1. Losses at the gene ends were 5 bases for V and 4 bases for J; bases not matched to a gene: 6. The CDR3 spans 14 residues. The DNA for the CDR3 is TGTGCCAGCAGTCCGCAGGGGGCCCTCTATGGCTACACCTTC. It translates to CASSPQGALYGYTF.

The chain couples TRBV7-9 to TRBJ1-4; D gene ambiguous. This CDR3 has 15 amino acids. Germline V gene data show CDR1 as SEHNR and CDR2 as FQNEAQ (reference sequence). V lost 5 bases to trimming and J lost 2 bases, with 12 bases between them. CDR3 residues: CASSPQGATNEKLFF. The CDR3, as DNA: TGTGCCAGCAGCCCCCAAGGAGCGACTAATGAAAAACTGTTTTTT.

Ten or more counts support this clonotype. This chain links TRBV7-6 with TRBJ2-1, with 9 bases that match TRBD1. The CDR3 loop spans 15 amino acids. Germline CDR1 is SGHVS and CDR2 is FNYEAQ. J lost 2 bases, V lost 5 bases, and 4 bases had no gene match. The CDR3 nucleotides are TGTGCCAGCAGCCGGACAGGGGACCCCTACAATGAGCAGTTCTTC. Its protein is CASSRTGDPYNEQFF.

This clonotype was seen a few times. This sequence joins TRBV5-1 and TRBJ2-3, with 10 bases aligning to TRBD2. V lost 5 bases and J lost 5; bases outside the gene matches: 11. This CDR3 region has 16 residues. The germline V gene has CDR1 SGHRS and CDR2 YFSETQ. This CDR3 reads CASRSGLAGDVDTQYF. As DNA, the CDR3 is TGCGCCAGCAGATCAGGTCTAGCGGGGGACGTAGATACGCAGTATTTT.

V usage is TRBV6-5 and J usage is TRBJ1-1; TRBD1 is a possible D gene (6 bases). CDR1 MNHEY and CDR2 SVGAGI come from the germline V gene. V lost 7 bases and J lost 1, with 16 bases in between. The CDR3 covers 15 residues. The CDR3 reads CASNREGVGNTEAFF. CDR3 bases: TGTGCCAGCAATAGAGAGGGGGTAGGGAACACTGAAGCTTTCTTT.

This clonotype was observed a handful of times. The CDR3 protein is CASSQPTGTEAFF. CDR3 coding DNA: TGCGCCAGCAGCCAACCAACCGGGACGGAGGCTTTCTTT. V gene TRBV4-1 combines with J gene TRBJ1-1; a weak D match, TRBD1 (5 bases). Germline V gene lookup returns CDR1 MGHRA and CDR2 YSYEKL. CDR3 length: 13 residues. The V and J ends lost 2 bases and 11 bases respectively, with 15 bases between them.

This chain connects TRBV5-5 to TRBJ1-2; TRBD1 might be the D (6 bases). The V and J ends lost 8 bases and 0 bases respectively, with 14 bases between them. This CDR3 spans 14 amino acids. Looked up from germline, CDR1 is SGHKS and CDR2 is YYEKEE (reference sequence). CDR3 bases: TGTGCCAGTGGGAAGGACAGTACTAACTATGGCTACACCTTC. Translated, it gives CASGKDSTNYGYTF.

The rearrangement uses TRBV19 and TRBJ1-5; 8 bases fit TRBD1. Germline CDR1 is LNHDA and CDR2 is SQIVND (reference sequence). This CDR3 has 11 residues. With 6 bases clipped from V and 12 bases from J, the junction kept 4 bases outside the gene matches. Written as DNA, the CDR3 is TGTGCCAGTAGGTCAGGGGGCATCCAGCATTTT. This gives the protein CASRSGGIQHF.

This clonotype has only a few counts. The rearrangement joins TRBV7-2 to TRBJ1-1, with unresolved D. The CDR3 sequence is 14 residues long. Germline values: CDR1 SGHTA, CDR2 FQGNSA. The germline V and J ends were trimmed by 3 bases and 4 bases, with 12 bases remaining between them. CDR3 amino acids: CASSFSEVGTEAFF. Written as DNA, the CDR3 is TGTGCCAGCAGCTTCTCGGAGGTGGGCACTGAAGCTTTCTTT. The entire variable domain, with the rest obtained from reference TRBV7-2 and TRBJ1-1, is as follows: GAGVSQSPSNKVTEKGKDVELRCDPISGHTALYWYRQSLGQGLEFLIYFQGNSAPDKSGLPSDRFSAERTGGSVSTLTIQRTQQEDSAVYLCASSFSEVGTEAFFGQGTRLTVV.

This clonotype was counted many times. The V call is TRBV4-2, the J call TRBJ2-5, with D uncertain. The V and J ends lost 1 base and 3 bases respectively, with 9 bases between them. CDR3 length: 14 amino acids. The germline gives CDR1 LGHNA, CDR2 YNFKEQ. CDR3 amino acids: CASSQAVGEETQYF. The DNA for the CDR3 is TGTGCCAGCAGCCAAGCCGTGGGCGAAGAGACCCAGTACTTC.